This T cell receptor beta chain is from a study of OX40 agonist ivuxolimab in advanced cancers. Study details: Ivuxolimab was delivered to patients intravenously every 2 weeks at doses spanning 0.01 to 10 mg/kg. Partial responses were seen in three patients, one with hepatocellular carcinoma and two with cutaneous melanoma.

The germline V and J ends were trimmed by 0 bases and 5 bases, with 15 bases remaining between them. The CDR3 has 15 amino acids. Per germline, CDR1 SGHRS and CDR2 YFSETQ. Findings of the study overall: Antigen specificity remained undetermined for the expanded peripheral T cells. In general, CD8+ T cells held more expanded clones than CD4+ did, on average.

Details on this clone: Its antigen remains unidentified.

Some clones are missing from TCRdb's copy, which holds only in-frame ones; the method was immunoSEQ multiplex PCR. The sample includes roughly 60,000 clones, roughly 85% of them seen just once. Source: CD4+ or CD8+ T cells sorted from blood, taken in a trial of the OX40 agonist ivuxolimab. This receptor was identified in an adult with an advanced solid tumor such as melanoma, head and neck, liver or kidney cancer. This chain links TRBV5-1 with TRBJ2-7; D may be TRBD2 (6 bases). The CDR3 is CASSLVRGGKDEQYF. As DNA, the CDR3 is TGCGCCAGCAGCTTGGTGCGGGGCGGAAAGGACGAGCAGTACTTC.